The T cell receptor beta chain under discussion was sequenced for a study of radiotherapy plus CTLA-4 blockade in lung cancer. Overall study context: Objective responses emerged in roughly 20% of patients, and 30% to 40% attained disease control. Study-level results: Among blood TCR repertoires after radiotherapy plus ipilimumab, tumor-derived clones expanded.

Repertoires were generated with immunoSEQ multiplex PCR, while TCRdb's copy carries only in-frame clones and drops some. The sample yields roughly 59,000 clones, around 68% seen once. Note on this clone: Its antigen is currently unknown.

This TCR was recovered from a human donor with non-small cell lung cancer whose response to radiotherapy plus ipilimumab could not be evaluated. Sequenced material: peripheral blood, taken from a patient treated with radiotherapy plus ipilimumab.

The CDR3 nucleotides read TGTGCCAGCAGCGGGCCGGGACAGGGGAGGGGGTACTATGGCTACACCTTC. Protein product: CASSGPGQGRGYYGYTF. The chain carries TRBV9 and TRBJ1-2; 10 bases map to TRBD1. Trimming cost V 3 bases and J 3 bases; bases outside gene matches: 11. There are 17 residues in the CDR3. Germline V gene lookup returns CDR1 SGDLS and CDR2 YYNGEE.